This T cell receptor (beta chain) emerged from a study of Graves' ophthalmopathy and Graves' hyperthyroidism. Overall study: Peripheral blood was collected at initial diagnosis, before any treatment.

Amplification of TCR beta CDR3 regions used RNA transcripts. Investigators did first-round RT-PCR with HTBI primers, then second-round multiplex PCR. Each CDR3 protein is one row after TCRdb ran MiXCR on the multiplex PCR reads. This sample carries hundreds of thousands of distinct CDR3 sequences, approximately 21% of them seen once, and the ten largest clones take around two fifths. This clonotype has a count of ten or more. CDR1 and CDR2 (germline): SGHRS, YFSETQ. Between the trimmed V and J ends, which lost 3 bases and 5 bases, there was a span of 14 bases. The CDR3 has 14 amino acids. The sample consisted of peripheral blood. The source is a woman between 45 and 65 years old with Graves' ophthalmopathy. The V gene is TRBV5-1, the J gene TRBJ2-5; possibly TRBD2 for D (5 bases). The CDR3 loop reads CASSSGSTRETQYF. The CDR3 DNA reads TGCGCCAGCAGCTCGGGATCTACGAGGGAGACCCAGTACTTC.